Described below is a single TCR beta chain sequence and its context. The antigen it binds to is not known. No much larger clonotype is one base removed from it; base qualities were not supplied. The receptor library was made with the immunoSEQ multiplex PCR assay. Imported from immuneACCESS, the table was reduced by TCRdb to in-frame sequences with V and J called. These copies leave out some clones; in studies compared against another copy, an unresolved V gene accounts for under half, and the cause of the remainder is not known. Counted in this sample were tens of thousands of clones; about nine tenths of them appeared once. The leading ten clones occupy 9.5% of the sample. For this chain, trimming is 3 bases at the V end and 4 bases at the J end, and the number of junction bases without a gene match is 8. The germline V gene (reference sequence) specifies GTSNPN as CDR1 and SVGIG as CDR2. The CDR3 holds 16 amino acids from the cysteine to the phenylalanine. Only CDR3 DNA is held: 48 bases, read in frame from base 1.

This sample is part of a study of T cell changes during pregnancy in multiple sclerosis (dated by TCRdb to 2018 to 2020). The study in broad terms: In women with multiple sclerosis, the researchers looked at how the T cell repertoire shifted as pregnancy progressed.

The specimen was peripheral blood, collected after pregnancy. This TCR came from a female donor in good health, enrolled as a control in a pregnancy study. The chain uses TRBV30 and TRBJ1-5; TRBD1 agrees with 11 junctional bases. The CDR3 is CAWRGPGTGGNQPQHF. The sequenced DNA: TGTGCCTGGAGGGGTCCCGGGACAGGGGGGAATCAGCCCCAGCATTTT.